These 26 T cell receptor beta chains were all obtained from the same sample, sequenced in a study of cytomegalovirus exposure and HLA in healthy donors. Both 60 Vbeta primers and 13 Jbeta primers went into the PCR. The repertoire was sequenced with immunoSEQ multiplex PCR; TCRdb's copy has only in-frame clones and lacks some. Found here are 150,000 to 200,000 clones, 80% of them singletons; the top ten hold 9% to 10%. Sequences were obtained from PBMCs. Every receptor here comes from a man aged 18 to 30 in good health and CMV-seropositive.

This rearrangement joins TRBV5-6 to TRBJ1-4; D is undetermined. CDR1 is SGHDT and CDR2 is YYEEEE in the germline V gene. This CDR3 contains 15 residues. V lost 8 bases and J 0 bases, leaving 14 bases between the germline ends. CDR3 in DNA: TGTGCCAGACGATTCTACAGAGCAACTAATGAAAAACTGTTTTTT. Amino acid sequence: CARRFYRATNEKLFF.

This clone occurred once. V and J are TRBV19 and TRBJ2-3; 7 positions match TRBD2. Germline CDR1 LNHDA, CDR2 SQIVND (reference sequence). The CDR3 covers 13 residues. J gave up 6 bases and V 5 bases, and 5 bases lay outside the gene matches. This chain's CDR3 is CASSPGRVDTQYF. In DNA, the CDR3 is TGTGCCAGTAGTCCGGGGAGGGTCGATACGCAGTATTTT.

CDR3 coding DNA: TGTGCCAGCAGTCGGACAGGGGGCACCGGGGAGCTGTTTTTT. Translating it yields CASSRTGGTGELFF. The chain uses TRBV27 and TRBJ2-2; 10 bases agree with TRBD1. CDR1 is MNHEY, CDR2 SMNVEV, per germline (reference sequence). With 5 bases clipped from V and 4 bases from J, the junction kept 1 base outside the gene matches. This CDR3 is built from 14 residues.

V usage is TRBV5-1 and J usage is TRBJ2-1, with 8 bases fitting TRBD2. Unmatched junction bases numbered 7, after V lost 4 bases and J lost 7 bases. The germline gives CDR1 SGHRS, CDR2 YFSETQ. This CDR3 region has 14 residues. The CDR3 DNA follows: TGCGCCAGCAGCAACGGGAGGGCCGGAAATGAGCAGTTCTTC. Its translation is CASSNGRAGNEQFF.

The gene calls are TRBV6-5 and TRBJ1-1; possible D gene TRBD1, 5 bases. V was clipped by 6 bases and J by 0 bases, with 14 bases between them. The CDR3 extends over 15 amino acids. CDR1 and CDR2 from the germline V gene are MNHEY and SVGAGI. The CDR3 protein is CASSIDSRMNTEAFF. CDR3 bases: TGTGCCAGCAGCATAGACAGCCGGATGAACACTGAAGCTTTCTTT.

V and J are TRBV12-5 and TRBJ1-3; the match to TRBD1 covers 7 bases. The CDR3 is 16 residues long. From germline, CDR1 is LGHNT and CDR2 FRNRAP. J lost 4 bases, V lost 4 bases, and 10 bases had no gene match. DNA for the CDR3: TGTGCTAGTGGTTGGAGCCAGGGGGGTTCCGGAAACACCATATATTTT. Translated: CASGWSQGGSGNTIYF. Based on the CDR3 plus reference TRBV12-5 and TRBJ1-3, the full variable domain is DARVTQTPRHKVTEMGQEVTMRCQPILGHNTVFWYRQTMMQGLELLAYFRNRAPLDDSGMPKDRFSAEMPDATLATLKIQPSEPRDSAVYFCASGWSQGGSGNTIYFGEGSWLTVV.

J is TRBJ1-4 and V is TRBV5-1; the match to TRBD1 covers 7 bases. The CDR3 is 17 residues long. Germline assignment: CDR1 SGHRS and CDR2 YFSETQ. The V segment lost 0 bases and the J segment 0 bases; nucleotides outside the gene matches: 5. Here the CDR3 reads CASSLGGTVATNEKLFF. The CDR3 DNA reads TGCGCCAGCAGCTTGGGGGGGACAGTTGCAACTAATGAAAAACTGTTTTTT.

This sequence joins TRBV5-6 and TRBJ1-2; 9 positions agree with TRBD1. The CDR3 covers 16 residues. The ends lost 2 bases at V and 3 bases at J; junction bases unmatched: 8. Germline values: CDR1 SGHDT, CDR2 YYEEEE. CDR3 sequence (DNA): TGTGCCAGCAGCTTTACCGGGACAGGGAGGCACTATGGCTACACCTTC. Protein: CASSFTGTGRHYGYTF.

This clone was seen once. As DNA, the CDR3 is TGTGCCAGCAGCTTAGAAAGGTTGCGGGGGACCCAGTACTTC. This codes for CASSLERLRGTQYF. This sequence joins TRBV7-8 and TRBJ2-5; a weak D match, TRBD2 (6 bases). CDR1 and CDR2 from the germline V gene are SGHVS and FQNEAQ. The CDR3 runs 14 residues. V gave up 1 base and J gave up 7 bases, with 13 bases separating them.

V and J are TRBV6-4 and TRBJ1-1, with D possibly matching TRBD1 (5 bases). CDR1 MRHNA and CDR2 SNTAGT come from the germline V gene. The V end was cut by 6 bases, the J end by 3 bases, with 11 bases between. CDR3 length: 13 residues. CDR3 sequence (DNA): TGTGCCAGCAGGATGACAGACTACACTGAAGCTTTCTTT. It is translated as CASRMTDYTEAFF.

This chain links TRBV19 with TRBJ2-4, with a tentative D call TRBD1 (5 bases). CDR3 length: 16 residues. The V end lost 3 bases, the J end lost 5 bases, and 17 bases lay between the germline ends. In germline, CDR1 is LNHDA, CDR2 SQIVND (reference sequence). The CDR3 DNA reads TGTGCCAGTAGTATTTTGGCAGGGCGGAAGGAAAACATTCAGTACTTC. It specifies CASSILAGRKENIQYF.

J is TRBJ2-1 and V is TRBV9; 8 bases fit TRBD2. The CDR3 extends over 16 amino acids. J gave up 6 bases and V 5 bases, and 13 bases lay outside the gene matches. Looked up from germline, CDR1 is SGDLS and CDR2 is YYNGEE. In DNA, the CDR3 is TGTGCCAGCAGTGCCACAGCGATGGGACTAGTCAATGAGCAGTTCTTC. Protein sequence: CASSATAMGLVNEQFF.

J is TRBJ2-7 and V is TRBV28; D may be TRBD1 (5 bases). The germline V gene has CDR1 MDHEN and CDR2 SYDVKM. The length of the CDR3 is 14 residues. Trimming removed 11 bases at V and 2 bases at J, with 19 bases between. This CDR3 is CACRPRRDTYEQYF. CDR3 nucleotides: TGTGCCTGCCGCCCCCGCAGGGATACCTACGAGCAGTACTTC.

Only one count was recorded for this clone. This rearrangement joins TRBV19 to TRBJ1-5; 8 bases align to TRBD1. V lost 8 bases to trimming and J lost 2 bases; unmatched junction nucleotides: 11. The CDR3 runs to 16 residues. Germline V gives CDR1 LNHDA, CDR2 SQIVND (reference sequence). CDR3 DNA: TGTGCCAGTGGGCAGGGGGCCTGGGGCGGCAATCAGCCCCAGCATTTT. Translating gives CASGQGAWGGNQPQHF.

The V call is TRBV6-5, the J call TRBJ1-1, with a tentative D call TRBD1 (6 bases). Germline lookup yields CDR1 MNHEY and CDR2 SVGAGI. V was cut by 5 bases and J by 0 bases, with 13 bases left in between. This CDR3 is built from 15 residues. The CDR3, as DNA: TGTGCCAGCAGTGCGACAGGCCCCATGAACACTGAAGCTTTCTTT. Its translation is CASSATGPMNTEAFF.

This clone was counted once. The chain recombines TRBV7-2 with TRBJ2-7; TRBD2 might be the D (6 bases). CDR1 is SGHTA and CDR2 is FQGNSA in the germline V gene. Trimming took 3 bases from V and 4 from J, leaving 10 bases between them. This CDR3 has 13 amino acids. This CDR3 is CASSLGLAYEQYF. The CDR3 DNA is TGTGCCAGCAGCTTGGGACTGGCATACGAGCAGTACTTC. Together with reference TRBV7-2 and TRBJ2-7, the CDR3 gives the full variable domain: GAGVSQSPSNKVTEKGKDVELRCDPISGHTALYWYRQSLGQGLEFLIYFQGNSAPDKSGLPSDRFSAERTGGSVSTLTIQRTQQEDSAVYLCASSLGLAYEQYFGPGTRLTVT.

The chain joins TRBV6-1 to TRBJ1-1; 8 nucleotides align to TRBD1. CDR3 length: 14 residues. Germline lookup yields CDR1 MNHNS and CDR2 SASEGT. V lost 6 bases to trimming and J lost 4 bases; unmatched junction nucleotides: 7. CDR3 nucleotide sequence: TGTGCCAGCAGGGTGACAGGGGATCTCACTGAAGCTTTCTTT. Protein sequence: CASRVTGDLTEAFF.

CDR3 residues: CASRSPRTDTQYF. The CDR3 DNA reads as TGTGCCAGCAGGAGCCCACGCACAGATACGCAGTATTTT. V usage is TRBV6-1 and J usage is TRBJ2-3; no definite D call. The V end lost 6 bases, the J end lost 1 base, and 8 bases lay between the germline ends. The CDR3 consists of 13 residues. CDR1 and CDR2 (germline): MNHNS, SASEGT.

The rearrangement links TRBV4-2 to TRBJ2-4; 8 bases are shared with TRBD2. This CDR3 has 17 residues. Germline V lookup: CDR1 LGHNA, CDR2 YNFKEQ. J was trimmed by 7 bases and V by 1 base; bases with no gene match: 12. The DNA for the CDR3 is TGTGCCAGCAGCCAAGGCGGGACTAGTGGGGGGGAGAACATTCAGTACTTC. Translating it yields CASSQGGTSGGENIQYF.

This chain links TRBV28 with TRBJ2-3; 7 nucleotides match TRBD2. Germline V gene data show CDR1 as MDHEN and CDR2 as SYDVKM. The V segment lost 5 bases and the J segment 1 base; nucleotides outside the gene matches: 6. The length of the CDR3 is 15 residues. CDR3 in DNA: TGTGCCAGCAGTCCAGGGAGGGCCGGCACAGATACGCAGTATTTT. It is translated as CASSPGRAGTDTQYF.

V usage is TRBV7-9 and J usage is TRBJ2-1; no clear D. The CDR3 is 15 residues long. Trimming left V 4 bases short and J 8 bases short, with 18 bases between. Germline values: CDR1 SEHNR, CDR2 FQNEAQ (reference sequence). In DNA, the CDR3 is TGTGCCAGCAGCTCTATAACCATGCCCGCGGATGAGCAGTTCTTC. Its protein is CASSSITMPADEQFF.

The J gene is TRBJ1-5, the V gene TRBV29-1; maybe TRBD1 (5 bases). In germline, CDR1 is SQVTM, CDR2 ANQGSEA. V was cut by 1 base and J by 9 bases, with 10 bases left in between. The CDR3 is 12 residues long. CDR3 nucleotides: TGCAGCGTTGAAGGGGAGGGACGGCCCCAGCATTTT. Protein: CSVEGEGRPQHF. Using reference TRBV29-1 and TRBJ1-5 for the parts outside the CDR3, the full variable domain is SAVISQKPSRDICQRGTSLTIQCQVDSQVTMMFWYRQQPGQSLTLIATANQGSEATYESGFVIDKFPISRPNLTFSTLTVSNMSPEDSSIYLCSVEGEGRPQHFGDGTRLSIL.

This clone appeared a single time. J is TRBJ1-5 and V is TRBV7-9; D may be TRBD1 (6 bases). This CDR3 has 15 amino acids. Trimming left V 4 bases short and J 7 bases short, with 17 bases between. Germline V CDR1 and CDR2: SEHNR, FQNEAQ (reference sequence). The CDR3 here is CASSSTGLLGQPQHF. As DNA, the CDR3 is TGTGCCAGCAGCTCGACAGGTCTGCTTGGGCAGCCCCAGCATTTT.

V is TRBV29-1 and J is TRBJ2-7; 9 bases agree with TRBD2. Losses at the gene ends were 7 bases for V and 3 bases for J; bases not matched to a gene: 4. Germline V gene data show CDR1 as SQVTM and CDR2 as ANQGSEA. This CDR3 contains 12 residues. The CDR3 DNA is TGCAGCGCCGCTAGCGGGATCTACGAGCAGTACTTC. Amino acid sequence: CSAASGIYEQYF.

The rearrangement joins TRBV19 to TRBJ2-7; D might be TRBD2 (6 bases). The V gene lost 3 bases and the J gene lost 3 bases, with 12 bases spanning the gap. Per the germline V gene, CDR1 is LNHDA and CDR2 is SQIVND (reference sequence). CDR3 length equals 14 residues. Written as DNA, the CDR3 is TGTGCCAGTAGTATGTCGGGGGACCACTACGAGCAGTACTTC. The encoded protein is CASSMSGDHYEQYF. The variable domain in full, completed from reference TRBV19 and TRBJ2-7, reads DGGITQSPKYLFRKEGQNVTLSCEQNLNHDAMYWYRQDPGQGLRLIYYSQIVNDFQKGDIAEGYSVSREKKESFPLTVTSAQKNPTAFYLCASSMSGDHYEQYFGPGTRLTVT.

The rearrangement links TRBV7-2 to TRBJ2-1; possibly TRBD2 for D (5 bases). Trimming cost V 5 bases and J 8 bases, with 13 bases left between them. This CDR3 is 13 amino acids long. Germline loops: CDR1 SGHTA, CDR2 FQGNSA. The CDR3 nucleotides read TGTGCCAGCAGCCCGGCCGAGGGCTATGAGCAGTTCTTC. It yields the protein CASSPAEGYEQFF.